The entry below gives a single TCR beta chain sequence along with its context. Sequencing used immunoSEQ multiplex PCR; TCRdb keeps in-frame clones, though not all of them. The table includes roughly 440,000 clones, more than 70% detected once. Those enrolled in Seattle joined during active infection and were followed longitudinally afterward. This entry belongs to a study of blood T cell repertoires in COVID-19. The clonotype comes from a woman aged 45-60 years with COVID-19, enrolled during active disease. Sequenced material: peripheral blood.

This CDR3 reads CATSDLGQGPNTGELFF. The CDR3 DNA follows: TGTGCCACCAGTGATTTGGGCCAGGGCCCGAACACCGGGGAGCTGTTTTTT. The rearrangement joins TRBV24-1 to TRBJ2-2; possibly TRBD1 for D (5 bases). The CDR3 extends over 17 amino acids. The germline gives CDR1 KGHDR, CDR2 SFDVKD. V gave up 0 bases and J gave up 0 bases, with 10 bases separating them.